The 20 T cell receptor beta chains below come from one sample, sequenced in a study of early T cells in non-severe SARS-CoV-2 infection. From the 5' RACE reads, TCRdb called clonotypes with MiXCR, one entry per CDR3 protein. The sample holds roughly 40,000 distinct CDR3 sequences; approximately 4.8% are singletons and the top ten take about 5%. What was sequenced was whole blood. Every receptor here comes from an adult who was a healthcare worker with PCR-confirmed SARS-CoV-2 infection or an uninfected control (not recorded which).

This clonotype was counted a few times. The chain links TRBV6-5 to TRBJ2-5; D possibly matches TRBD1 or TRBD2 (6 bases each). The CDR3 consists of 16 residues. Germline V gene sequence: CDR1 MNHEY, CDR2 SVGAGI. The V end lost 2 bases, the J end lost 5 bases, and 18 bases lay between the germline ends. CDR3 in amino acids: CASSYVSGATGETQYF. The CDR3 nucleotides read TGTGCCAGCAGTTACGTCTCGGGGGCCACGGGGGAGACCCAGTACTTC.

This rearrangement joins TRBV7-2 to TRBJ1-5; D perhaps matches TRBD1 (6 bases). The CDR3 has 15 residues. The germline CDR1 and CDR2 sequences are SGHTA and FQGNSA. Between the trimmed V and J ends, which lost 3 bases and 0 bases, there was a span of 9 bases. The CDR3 DNA reads TGTGCCAGCAGCTTTGGGGGCGATAGCAATCAGCCCCAGCATTTT. Its protein product is CASSFGGDSNQPQHF.

This clonotype was found many times. This sequence joins TRBV5-1 and TRBJ2-1; perhaps TRBD1 as D (6 bases). Between the trimmed V and J ends, which lost 4 bases and 5 bases, there was a span of 16 bases. This CDR3 is 15 amino acids long. Germline lookup yields CDR1 SGHRS and CDR2 YFSETQ. The CDR3 nucleotides are TGCGCCAGCAGCGTCACCGGGACACCAAACAATGAGCAGTTCTTC. Translated, it gives CASSVTGTPNNEQFF.

This clonotype was recorded at least ten times. The V call is TRBV6-5, the J call TRBJ1-4; D unclear. CDR1 is MNHEY and CDR2 is SVGAGI in the germline V gene. The CDR3 is 14 amino acids. V lost 0 bases and J 8 bases, leaving 10 bases between the germline ends. The CDR3 DNA reads as TGTGCCAGCAGTTACTCGAGGCAGACGGAAAAACTGTTTTTT. Its protein product is CASSYSRQTEKLFF.

This clonotype showed up many times. The rearrangement links TRBV29-1 to TRBJ1-4; no definite D call. Germline lookup yields CDR1 SQVTM and CDR2 ANQGSEA. Trimming took 7 bases from V and 3 from J, leaving 12 bases between them. The CDR3 extends over 13 amino acids. The CDR3 spells CSAAQSANEKLFF. The CDR3, as DNA: TGCAGCGCCGCGCAGAGTGCTAATGAAAAACTGTTTTTT.

This clonotype came up many times. V and J are TRBV10-3 and TRBJ2-3; the D is unclear. The germline V and J ends were trimmed by 10 bases and 0 bases, with 14 bases remaining between them. The CDR3 is 14 amino acids. In germline, CDR1 is ENHRY, CDR2 SYGVKD. This chain's CDR3 is CATHETLSTDTQYF. The CDR3 DNA is TGTGCCACCCATGAGACTCTCAGCACAGATACGCAGTATTTT.

This clonotype came up many times. The V call is TRBV6-2 or TRBV6-3, the J call TRBJ2-1, with TRBD1 identical over 7 bases. The ends lost 2 bases at V and 0 bases at J; junction bases unmatched: 1. This CDR3 contains 15 residues. CDR1 is MNHEY and CDR2 is SVGEGT in the germline V gene. Written as DNA, the CDR3 is TGTGCCAGCAGTTACGGGACAGTCTCCTACAATGAGCAGTTCTTC. It codes for CASSYGTVSYNEQFF.

The J gene is TRBJ2-7, the V gene TRBV29-1; 9 bases fit TRBD1. After removal of 8 bases from V and 5 bases from J, the junction contained 7 bases not matched to a gene. Germline CDR1 SQVTM, CDR2 ANQGSEA. This CDR3 has 12 residues. The CDR3 reads CSTWDRANEQYF. CDR3 nucleotide sequence: TGCAGCACTTGGGACAGGGCCAACGAGCAGTACTTC.

In this sample, this clonotype turned up many times. CDR3 nucleotide sequence: TGTGCCATCAGTGAGTCGGGACAGGGCCCCTACGAGCAGTACTTC. Translating it yields CAISESGQGPYEQYF. The J gene is TRBJ2-7, the V gene TRBV10-3; 9 bases are shared with TRBD1. The germline CDR1 and CDR2 sequences are ENHRY and SYGVKD. The CDR3 spans 15 residues. V lost 0 bases to trimming and J lost 2 bases; unmatched junction nucleotides: 2.

V gene TRBV29-1 combines with J gene TRBJ1-4; 10 bases match TRBD1. The CDR3 is made up of 12 amino acids. With V trimmed by 6 bases and J by 5 bases, 0 bases remained unmatched. Germline loops: CDR1 SQVTM, CDR2 ANQGSEA. CDR3 region: CSVGQGNEKLFF. CDR3 nucleotides: TGCAGCGTGGGACAGGGGAATGAAAAACTGTTTTTT.

The CDR3 coding sequence is TGTGCCAGCAGCTCCCAGGAATCAGGACCCCAGTACTTC. This sequence encodes CASSSQESGPQYF. The chain couples TRBV11-2 to TRBJ2-4, with unresolved D. Germline V gene lookup returns CDR1 SGHAT and CDR2 FQNNGV. Trimming removed 4 bases from V and 13 bases from J, with 17 bases in between. CDR3 length: 13 residues.

Ten or more counts support this clonotype. The V gene is TRBV20-1, the J gene TRBJ2-1; D unresolved. Trimming took 5 bases from V and 6 from J, leaving 5 bases between them. Germline V gene lookup returns CDR1 DFQATT and CDR2 SNEGSKA (reference sequence). This CDR3 spans 10 amino acids. The CDR3 loop is CSALGNEQFF. For the CDR3, the DNA is TGCAGTGCTCTAGGCAATGAGCAGTTCTTC.

This chain connects TRBV19 to TRBJ2-3; D is undetermined. This CDR3 is built from 16 residues. Per germline, CDR1 LNHDA and CDR2 SQIVND (reference sequence). Trimming removed 0 bases from V and 1 base from J, with 11 bases in between. CDR3 in amino acids: CASSIDLGVGTDTQYF. The DNA for the CDR3 is TGTGCCAGTAGTATAGATCTTGGGGTGGGCACAGATACGCAGTATTTT.

A few counts support this clonotype. V and J are TRBV20-1 and TRBJ2-7; D remains unclear. CDR1 and CDR2 from the germline V gene are DFQATT and SNEGSKA (reference sequence). The CDR3 covers 16 residues. V was trimmed by 3 bases and J by 0 bases, leaving 18 bases between them. The CDR3 is CSARDPGRSRSYEQYF. CDR3 sequence (DNA): TGCAGTGCTAGGGACCCAGGAAGAAGCCGCTCCTACGAGCAGTACTTC.

This clonotype was seen repeatedly, ten times or more. J is TRBJ2-2 and V is TRBV15; the D gene is possibly TRBD1 (6 bases). Germline V gene lookup returns CDR1 LNHNV and CDR2 YYDKDF (reference sequence). Trimming left V 3 bases short and J 1 base short, with 21 bases between. The CDR3 loop spans 19 amino acids. The CDR3 sequence is CATSSGPGQPRRNTGELFF. The CDR3, as DNA: TGTGCCACCAGCAGCGGCCCAGGACAGCCCAGGAGGAACACCGGGGAGCTGTTTTTT.

The chain carries TRBV20-1 and TRBJ2-5, with TRBD2 matching over 10 bases. V shed 1 base, J shed 5 bases, and the junction held 7 bases outside the gene matches. The CDR3 sequence is 15 residues long. Germline CDR1 DFQATT, CDR2 SNEGSKA (reference sequence). The CDR3 region has the DNA TGCAGTGCTAGAGCTAATAGCGGGAGGAGGGAGACCCAGTACTTC. Its protein is CSARANSGRRETQYF.

This clonotype was observed at least ten times. The rearrangement links TRBV6-1 to TRBJ1-5, with D uncertain. There are 13 residues in the CDR3. The germline CDR1 and CDR2 sequences are MNHNS and SASEGT. V lost 2 bases and J 7 bases, leaving 9 bases between the germline ends. CDR3 coding DNA: TGTGCCAGCAGTGAACAGTTAGAGCAGCCCCAGCATTTT. Translation: CASSEQLEQPQHF.

The rearrangement joins TRBV7-3 to TRBJ2-1; D may be TRBD2 (5 bases). Germline V gives CDR1 SGHTA, CDR2 FQGTGA. This CDR3 is built from 13 residues. V gave up 5 bases and J gave up 9 bases, with 14 bases separating them. CDR3 in amino acids: CASSLHPSSEQFF. The DNA for the CDR3 is TGTGCCAGCAGCCTACACCCTAGCAGTGAGCAGTTCTTC.

This clonotype was counted at least ten times. The CDR3 reads CASSQEWQGGNTEAFF. The CDR3 coding sequence is TGTGCCAGCAGTCAAGAGTGGCAGGGGGGGAACACTGAAGCTTTCTTT. V usage is TRBV11-2 and J usage is TRBJ1-1; 7 bases line up with TRBD1. CDR3 size: 16 residues. Trimming took 6 bases from V and 1 from J; bases not matched to a gene: 11. Looked up from germline, CDR1 is SGHAT and CDR2 is FQNNGV.

This clonotype was recorded at least ten times. The chain joins TRBV7-9 to TRBJ1-1; D call uncertain. Trimming removed 1 base at V and 4 bases at J, with 16 bases between. The CDR3 totals 16 residues. Germline lookup yields CDR1 SEHNR and CDR2 FQNEAQ (reference sequence). The CDR3: CASSLVSGPPATEAFF. The CDR3 DNA follows: TGTGCCAGCAGCTTAGTTTCGGGCCCCCCGGCCACTGAAGCTTTCTTT.